This TCR beta chain stems from a study of T cell responses to AZD1222 COVID-19 vaccine (dated by TCRdb to the early 2020s). About the investigation overall: AZD1222 recipients whose second dose came at about 4 weeks and those whose second dose came at about 12 weeks were combined into one group, since spike-specific TCR depth and breadth did not differ between the two schedules. TCR sequencing covered 230 to 250 trial participants: 200 to 220 given two doses of AZD1222 and about 26 given two doses of MenACWY control vaccine. Trial participants were enrolled by age into subgroups of 18-55, 56-69 and 70-plus years, and around 150, 29 and 61 TCR-sequenced participants, respectively, were included in these subgroups.

Taken from cysteine to phenylalanine, the CDR3 has 15 residues. Left in the record is the CDR3 DNA by itself, 45 bases read in frame from the first base. In the germline V gene (reference sequence), CDR1 corresponds to LNHDA and CDR2 to SQIVND. Trimming takes 9 bases off V and 3 bases off J; junction bases not matched to a gene: 11. Reading the label with the study, this specimen's time point is: baseline before first vaccination. The vaccinee samples were drawn from two UK trials, COV001 and COV002, one of which was a single-blind randomized controlled phase 2/3 trial testing AZD1222 (ChAdOx1 nCoV-19) in healthy adults. Trial participant PBMC samples were collected at day 0 and day 28 after the second dose for TCRbeta chain sequencing. Overall results and qualifications from the work: Reportedly, close to half of the unique spike-specific TCRs recognized epitopes lying outside the regions that are mutated in the B.1.351 and B.1.1.7 variants. Conclusions about previously exposed vaccinees are limited because only five or six AZD1222 recipients were SARS-CoV-2 seropositive at baseline. Spike-specific TCR breadth and depth rose significantly after two AZD1222 doses compared with day 0 and with MenACWY recipients. Most participants were white British and females outnumbered males, and the authors suggested that clonal diversity may have been underestimated. The 56-69-year group was small, and its depth increase did not reach significance, likely because of low power. The whole spike protein was spanned by vaccine-associated CD4 TCRs, and dominant responses were seen in regions 160-218 and 743-854. No day 14 peak-response samples were available, so repertoires were characterized only after the peak T cell response.

To note about this clone: There is no known antigen for this receptor. No per-base quality is available; no much larger clone lies one base away.

The CDR3 regions of human TCRbeta chains were subjected to immunosequencing. The authors' pipeline ran thus. TCRs in the repertoires were matched against a reference library of SARS-CoV-2-specific TCRs that had been generated with the MIRA antigen-specificity platform. Breadth was defined as the fraction of unique TCRs that were SARS-CoV-2-associated, and depth was defined as the fraction of total T cells that were SARS-CoV-2-associated. Using the MIRA data, each spike-specific TCR was mapped to the spike region that the TCR reacts to and placed in a CD4 or CD8 class. Log10-transformed breadth and depth values were compared by one-way ANOVA with Sidak's multiple comparisons tests. Sourced from immuneACCESS, this table was stored by TCRdb with only in-frame sequences that have V and J called. A share of the clones is absent; for the studies checked, an unresolved V gene accounts for under half, and the remainder has no known explanation. V and J calls and clone size are given by that table; D and trimming were obtained from the DNA. For this sample there are about 150,000 clones; about 88% appear just once. The biggest ten clones account for 3% to 3.5% of the sample.

Sequenced material: peripheral blood, taken on day 0 of AZD1222 vaccination. The TCR sequence derives from an adult in good health. The V and J segments used are TRBV19 and TRBJ2-1, with 7 bases aligning to TRBD1. The DNA is as follows: TGTGCCAGCCGTCCCCCAGGGGGAAGCTACAATGAGCAGTTCTTC. Its protein product is CASRPPGGSYNEQFF.